The clone carrying this T cell receptor (beta chain) was observed a handful of times. Its antigen is unidentified. The assay was immunoSEQ multiplex PCR, and TCRdb's table has in-frame clones only and misses some. In the table there are about 110,000 clones, 82% of which are singletons. This CDR3 contains 15 residues. In germline, CDR1 is SGHRS, CDR2 YFSETQ. The V end lost 0 bases, the J end lost 2 bases, and 11 bases lay between the germline ends. The data derive from a study of T cell responses to AZD1222 COVID-19 vaccine. Whole-study findings and limits: There were repertoire samples only from the period after the peak T cell response. Vaccine-associated CD4 TCRs ranged over spike, dominating at 160-218 and 743-854. The donors showed a predominance of white British ancestry and of females, with possible underestimation of clonal diversity.

The source material was peripheral blood, sampled on day 0 of AZD1222 vaccination. The receptor's source is an adult in good health. The chain has TRBV5-1 and TRBJ1-2, with D possibly being TRBD1 (5 bases). This CDR3 reads CASSLDGGDNYGYTF. The CDR3 DNA reads as TGCGCCAGCAGCTTGGATGGGGGGGACAACTATGGCTACACCTTC.